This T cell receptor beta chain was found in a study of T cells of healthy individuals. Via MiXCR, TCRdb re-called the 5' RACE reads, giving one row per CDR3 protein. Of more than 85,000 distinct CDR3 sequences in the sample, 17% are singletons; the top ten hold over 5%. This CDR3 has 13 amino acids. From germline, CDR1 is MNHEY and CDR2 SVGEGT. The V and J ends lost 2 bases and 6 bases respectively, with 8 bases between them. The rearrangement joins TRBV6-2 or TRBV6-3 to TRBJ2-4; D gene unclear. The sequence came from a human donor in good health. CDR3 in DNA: TGTGCCAGCAGTTACGCGGCGAGAAACATTCAGTACTTC. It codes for CASSYAARNIQYF.